The clone carrying this T cell receptor beta chain was observed at least ten times. Its antigen is not identified. Time point defined: newly diagnosed GD, antithyroid drugs for less than 3 months. PBMC RNA served as the TCR library source. This entry is derived from a study of regulatory T cells in long-lasting Graves disease. General observations from the study: Segments TRBV28, TRBJ1-2 and TRBJ2-5 showed preferential usage in persistent disease.

Trimming took off 8 bases at V and 3 bases at J, with 12 bases between the two ends. This CDR3 spans 13 amino acids. CDR1 is MRHNA, CDR2 SNTAGT, per germline. Sequencing libraries for TCR beta were prepared with iRepertoire HTBI primers and Arm-PCR of CDR3 regions. One entry per CDR3 protein, called by TCRdb with MiXCR from the multiplex PCR reads. The sample contains roughly 320,000 distinct CDR3 sequences, 16% of which appear only once. The same sample was also used in a study of T cells in Graves' hyperthyroidism and ophthalmopathy.

The material sequenced was peripheral blood mononuclear cells (PBMCs), taken at new diagnosis, from a patient treated with antithyroid drugs. The source is a man in his forties or fifties with Graves disease. This chain connects TRBV6-4 to TRBJ2-3; D is unclear. This chain's CDR3 is CASGRDSTDTQYF. The CDR3 DNA reads TGTGCCAGCGGCCGAGACTCTACAGATACGCAGTATTTT.